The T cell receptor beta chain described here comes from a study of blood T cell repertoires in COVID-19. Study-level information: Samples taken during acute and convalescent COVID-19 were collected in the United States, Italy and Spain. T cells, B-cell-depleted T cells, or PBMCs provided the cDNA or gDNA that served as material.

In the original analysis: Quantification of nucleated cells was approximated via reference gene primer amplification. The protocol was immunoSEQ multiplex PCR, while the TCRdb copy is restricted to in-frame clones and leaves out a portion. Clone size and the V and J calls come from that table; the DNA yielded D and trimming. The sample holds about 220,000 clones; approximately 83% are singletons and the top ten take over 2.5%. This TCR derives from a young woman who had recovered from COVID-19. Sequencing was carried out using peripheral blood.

CDR3 sequence (DNA): TGCAGCGTTGCCGTCAGGACAGGAACCTACGAGCAGTACTTC. Its protein is CSVAVRTGTYEQYF. The V and J genes are TRBV29-1 and TRBJ2-7; 7 bases line up with TRBD1. This CDR3 is 14 amino acids long. The germline CDR1 and CDR2 sequences are SQVTM and ANQGSEA. The trim removed 4 bases at V and 2 bases at J, leaving 8 bases unmatched.